This TCR beta chain was sequenced during a study of response to subunit inactivated influenza vaccine. General study findings and limits: The authors offered the suggestion that each seasonal influenza vaccination recruits few new T cells.

This clonotype was found many times. Its target is not known. Each CDR3 protein gets one entry after TCRdb re-called the RT-PCR reads with MiXCR. In the table there are almost 250,000 distinct CDR3 sequences, 9.5% to 15% of which are singletons. The germline V gene encodes CDR1 SEHNR and CDR2 FQNEAQ (reference sequence). The CDR3 totals 12 residues. Deletions cut 4 bases from V and 2 bases from J, with 4 bases between. The clonotype was recovered from a man aged 45-65 years who received an inactivated influenza vaccine. This specimen was non-naive T cells sorted from PBMCs, taken around 15 days before vaccination. V usage is TRBV7-9 and J usage is TRBJ2-3; D not certain. The CDR3 loop reads CASSSTTDTQYF. As DNA, the CDR3 is TGTGCCAGCAGCTCTACCACAGATACGCAGTATTTT.